What follows are 24 T cell receptor beta chains derived from one specimen sequenced in a study of T cells in Graves' hyperthyroidism and ophthalmopathy. Authors of the study amplified TCR beta CDR3 regions from RNA transcripts. First-round RT-PCR with HTBI primers amplified the TCR CDR3 region. TCRdb processed the multiplex PCR reads anew with MiXCR; each CDR3 protein has one entry. The sample has under 500,000 distinct CDR3 sequences, about 14% seen once; the top ten hold 25% to 30%. The sequenced sample consisted of blood. The receptor source for this set is a man in his forties or fifties with Graves' ophthalmopathy.

This clonotype was detected a few times. The chain employs TRBV20-1 and TRBJ1-5; no clear D. CDR3 size: 16 residues. V lost 0 bases, J lost 3 bases, and 15 bases lay in between. Germline V lookup: CDR1 DFQATT, CDR2 SNEGSKA (reference sequence). The CDR3 coding sequence is TGCAGTGCTAGAGATGAGGCCAGGCTCTACAATCAGCCCCAGCATTTT. Encoded protein: CSARDEARLYNQPQHF.

This clonotype was counted ten times or more. This sequence joins TRBV18 and TRBJ1-1, with TRBD1 as a possible D gene (6 bases). Germline V CDR1 and CDR2: KGHSH, LQKENI. The CDR3 is 14 residues long. V lost 6 bases and J lost 5, with 16 bases in between. The chain's CDR3 is CASSPGQLTTEAFF. Here the CDR3 DNA reads TGTGCCAGCTCCCCTGGACAGTTGACGACTGAAGCTTTCTTT.

The chain carries TRBV29-1 and TRBJ2-2, with 10 bases that match TRBD2. CDR3 length equals 15 residues. With V trimmed by 6 bases and J by 5 bases, 9 bases remained unmatched. Germline lookup yields CDR1 SQVTM and CDR2 ANQGSEA. The CDR3 nucleotides are TGCAGCGTGATGCCTAGCGGGAGTGGTACCGGGGAGCTGTTTTTT. Translation gives CSVMPSGSGTGELFF.

The V gene is TRBV20-1, the J gene TRBJ2-7; 8 bases map to TRBD2. The CDR3 spans 14 residues. Germline values: CDR1 DFQATT, CDR2 SNEGSKA (reference sequence). V lost 2 bases and J lost 6; bases outside the gene matches: 9. CDR3 DNA: TGCAGTGCTAGATTGGCTCAGGGACTAGGCGAGCAGTACTTC. Its translation is CSARLAQGLGEQYF.

The rearrangement joins TRBV10-1 to TRBJ1-5; D might be TRBD1 (5 bases). Trimming stripped 6 bases from V and 3 bases from J, with 9 bases between. The CDR3 is made up of 13 amino acids. Per germline, CDR1 WNHNN and CDR2 SYGVQD (reference sequence). The CDR3 sequence is CASSGGFNQPQHF. The CDR3 DNA is TGCGCCAGCAGCGGGGGGTTCAATCAGCCCCAGCATTTT.

The table lists this clonotype with many counts. The chain joins TRBV10-3 to TRBJ2-3, with a weak D call TRBD2 (6 bases). Germline assignment: CDR1 ENHRY and CDR2 SYGVKD. This CDR3 has 13 residues. V shed 10 bases and J shed 6 bases, with 17 bases lying between them. CDR3 coding DNA: TGTGCCACTTCTAGCGACGGAGGGGATACGCAGTATTTT. Amino acid sequence: CATSSDGGDTQYF.

This clonotype was counted a few times. The chain couples TRBV29-1 to TRBJ2-1, with TRBD1 as a possible D gene (5 bases). Germline V lookup: CDR1 SQVTM, CDR2 ANQGSEA. CDR3 length: 13 amino acids. Trimming pared 3 bases from V and 4 bases from J, leaving 10 bases between. CDR3 DNA: TGCAGCGTTGAGGAAGGGGATTACAATGAGCAGTTCTTC. Protein product: CSVEEGDYNEQFF.

This clonotype was counted ten times or more. This chain links TRBV7-6 with TRBJ2-5; 9 bases map to TRBD2. Per germline, CDR1 SGHVS and CDR2 FNYEAQ. The CDR3 consists of 18 residues. The V and J ends lost 1 base and 1 base, in that order; junction bases with no gene match: 10. CDR3 in DNA: TGTGCCAGCAGCTTAGGAATAGCGGGAGATCGTTCCCAAGAGACCCAGTACTTC. This gives the protein CASSLGIAGDRSQETQYF.

The chain joins TRBV12-3 or TRBV12-4 to TRBJ2-3, with TRBD2 identical over 13 bases. CDR3 length equals 17 residues. V gave up 7 bases and J gave up 1 base; unmatched junction bases: 8. The CDR3 here is CASTRPGLAGRTDTQYF. In DNA form, the CDR3 reads TGTGCCAGCACTCGACCGGGACTAGCGGGGCGCACAGATACGCAGTATTTT.

This clonotype was observed many times. The genes are TRBV3-1 and TRBJ2-2; D gene uncertain. Trimming cost V 4 bases and J 4 bases, with 19 bases left between them. The CDR3 is 17 residues long. Germline assignment: CDR1 LGHDT and CDR2 YNNKEL (reference sequence). CDR3 sequence: CASSRRTPGRSTGELFF. For the CDR3, the DNA is TGTGCCAGCAGCCGCCGAACCCCGGGCCGAAGCACCGGGGAGCTGTTTTTT.

The table lists this clonotype with many counts. V is TRBV7-9 and J is TRBJ2-1; 12 nucleotides agree with TRBD2. CDR1 SEHNR and CDR2 FQNEAQ come from the germline V gene (reference sequence). The V gene end was trimmed by 1 base and the J gene end by 9 bases; junction bases not matched to a gene: 7. The CDR3 is 16 residues long. CDR3 coding DNA: TGTGCCAGCAGCTTAGGCGCGACTAGCGGGAGAGGTGAGCAGTTCTTC. Protein: CASSLGATSGRGEQFF.

This clonotype was picked up many times. The rearrangement links TRBV27 to TRBJ1-2, with 7 positions matching TRBD1. V lost 5 bases, J lost 2 bases, and 8 bases stayed unmatched. The CDR3 has 15 amino acids. Germline values: CDR1 MNHEY, CDR2 SMNVEV (reference sequence). The CDR3 reads CASSGRDSRNYGYTF. For the CDR3, the DNA is TGTGCCAGCAGTGGCAGGGACAGCCGAAACTATGGCTACACCTTC.

This clonotype has more than one count but fewer than ten. The chain has TRBV9 and TRBJ2-2; 8 nucleotides align to TRBD2. The CDR3 is 15 residues long. The ends lost 0 bases at V and 4 bases at J; junction bases unmatched: 2. Germline assignment: CDR1 SGDLS and CDR2 YYNGEE. The chain's CDR3 is CASSVDGRVTGELFF. CDR3 nucleotides: TGTGCCAGCAGCGTAGACGGGAGGGTCACCGGGGAGCTGTTTTTT.

There are a few counts of this clonotype. The genes are TRBV14 and TRBJ2-3; D is ambiguous. V was shortened by 5 bases and J by 8 bases, with 14 bases between the two germline ends. The CDR3 runs 13 residues. CDR1 is SGHDN, CDR2 FVKESK, per germline. CDR3 sequence reads: CASSKVTHSTQYF. CDR3 sequence (DNA): TGTGCCAGCAGCAAAGTTACACATAGTACGCAGTATTTT.

This clonotype was seen only a few times. V gene TRBV10-2 combines with J gene TRBJ1-5; 9 bases match TRBD1. CDR1 and CDR2 (germline): WSHSY, SAAADI. Losses at the gene ends were 7 bases for V and 3 bases for J; bases not matched to a gene: 7. The CDR3 covers 15 residues. The chain's CDR3 is CASISWDRDNQPQHF. CDR3 in DNA: TGCGCCAGCATTTCTTGGGACAGGGACAATCAGCCCCAGCATTTT.

This clonotype appeared many times. The V gene is TRBV20-1, the J gene TRBJ2-7; D is ambiguous. CDR3 length: 14 residues. The V end lost 1 base, the J end lost 2 bases, and 12 bases lay between the germline ends. Germline V gene sequence: CDR1 DFQATT, CDR2 SNEGSKA (reference sequence). As DNA, the CDR3 is TGCAGTGCTAGAGCGGAGACTTCAGCCTACGAGCAGTACTTC. This translates into CSARAETSAYEQYF.

This clonotype has just a few counts. The V gene is TRBV30, the J gene TRBJ2-2, with TRBD2 matching 15 bases. The germline V gene has CDR1 GTSNPN and CDR2 SVGIG (reference sequence). The trim removed 4 bases at V and 1 base at J, leaving 1 base unmatched. The CDR3 has 16 amino acids. In DNA, the CDR3 is TGTGCCTGGACGGGACTAGCGGGAGGGAACACCGGGGAGCTGTTTTTT. It translates to CAWTGLAGGNTGELFF. Filled out from reference TRBV30 and TRBJ2-2, the complete variable domain reads SQTIHQWPATLVQPVGSPLSLECTVEGTSNPNLYWYRQAAGRGLQLLFYSVGIGQISSEVPQNLSASRPQDRQFILSSKKLLLSDSGFYLCAWTGLAGGNTGELFFGEGSRLTVL.

This clonotype was seen only a few times. In nucleotides, the CDR3 is TGCGCCATCCACCCAGAGCGGGAACCCTACAATGAGCAGTTCTTC. Translated: CAIHPEREPYNEQFF. The rearrangement joins TRBV10-2 to TRBJ2-1, with TRBD2 matching 7 bases. The CDR3 extends over 15 amino acids. Trimming removed 10 bases from V and 2 bases from J; junction bases left unmatched: 11. Germline V gene sequence: CDR1 WSHSY, CDR2 SAAADI.

This clonotype was observed a handful of times. The chain uses TRBV7-3 and TRBJ2-3, with D perhaps TRBD1 (5 bases). CDR3 size: 15 residues. Germline CDR1 SGHTA, CDR2 FQGTGA. Trimming left V 0 bases short and J 0 bases short, with 7 bases between. In DNA, the CDR3 is TGTGCCAGCAGCTTAACGGGGCAGAGCACAGATACGCAGTATTTT. Encoded protein: CASSLTGQSTDTQYF.

This clonotype was picked up many times. The chain is built from TRBV3-1 and TRBJ2-2, with D perhaps matching TRBD2 (6 bases). This CDR3 is 13 amino acids long. Germline CDR1 and CDR2: LGHDT and YNNKEL (reference sequence). V was shortened by 1 base and J by 7 bases, with 7 bases between the two germline ends. The CDR3 sequence is CASSQVRGGELFF. The CDR3 DNA is TGTGCCAGCAGCCAAGTGCGGGGCGGGGAGCTGTTTTTT.

This clonotype has just a few counts. The V call is TRBV5-1, the J call TRBJ1-2; the match to TRBD1 covers 9 bases. The CDR3 spans 16 residues. Germline CDR1 and CDR2: SGHRS and YFSETQ. Trimming removed 4 bases from V and 6 bases from J; junction bases left unmatched: 13. The CDR3 reads CASSTPPGQGFDGYTF. The CDR3 coding sequence is TGCGCCAGCAGCACCCCACCGGGACAGGGTTTCGATGGCTACACCTTC.

The table lists this clonotype with many counts. V and J are TRBV28 and TRBJ1-1; a possible D gene is TRBD1 (6 bases). This CDR3 has 12 amino acids. Germline CDR1 and CDR2: MDHEN and SYDVKM. Trimming cost V 11 bases and J 2 bases, with 12 bases left between them. CDR3 bases: TGTGCCGCAGGACAGTCCAACACTGAAGCTTTCTTT. Its protein is CAAGQSNTEAFF.

The chain has TRBV12-3 or TRBV12-4 and TRBJ2-3, with TRBD1 matching 7 bases. J was trimmed by 1 base and V by 2 bases; bases with no gene match: 15. The CDR3 is 19 amino acids. CDR3 DNA sequence: TGTGCCAGCAGTTTAAAACAGGGGCTCCACACGTTGGGCACAGATACGCAGTATTTT. This encodes CASSLKQGLHTLGTDTQYF.

This clonotype was seen repeatedly, ten times or more. The rearrangement links TRBV2 to TRBJ2-3, with D perhaps matching TRBD1 (5 bases). The germline gives CDR1 SNHLY, CDR2 FYNNEI. The CDR3 spans 14 residues. Trimming removed 4 bases at V and 0 bases at J, with 8 bases between. Here the CDR3 reads CASSATDSTDTQYF. Here the CDR3 DNA reads TGTGCCAGCAGTGCGACAGACAGCACAGATACGCAGTATTTT. Combining the CDR3 with reference TRBV2 and TRBJ2-3 gives the whole variable domain EPEVTQTPSHQVTQMGQEVILRCVPISNHLYFYWYRQILGQKVEFLVSFYNNEISEKSEIFDDQFSVERPDGSNFTLKIRSTKLEDSAMYFCASSATDSTDTQYFGPGTRLTVL.